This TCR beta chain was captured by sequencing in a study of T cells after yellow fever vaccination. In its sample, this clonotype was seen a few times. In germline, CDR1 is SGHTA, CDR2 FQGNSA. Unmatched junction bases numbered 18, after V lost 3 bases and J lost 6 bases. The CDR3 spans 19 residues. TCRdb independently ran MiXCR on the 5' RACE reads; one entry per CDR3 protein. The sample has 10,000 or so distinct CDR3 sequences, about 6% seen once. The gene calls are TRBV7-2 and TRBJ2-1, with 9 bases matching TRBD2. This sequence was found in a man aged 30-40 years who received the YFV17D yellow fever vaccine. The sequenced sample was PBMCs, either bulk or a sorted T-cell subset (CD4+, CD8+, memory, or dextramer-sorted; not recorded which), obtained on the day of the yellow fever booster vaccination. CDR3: CASSFFPGQSFSGSNEQFF. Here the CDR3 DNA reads TGTGCCAGCAGCTTTTTCCCCGGCCAATCATTTAGCGGGAGCAATGAGCAGTTCTTC.